This T cell receptor beta chain came from a study of CD8 T cells in ankylosing spondylitis. Study observations and caveats: Blood from ankylosing spondylitis patients appeared to carry a characteristic roughly 8-variant TCR beta motif. Disease-linked clones were CD8+ and relatively rare in peripheral blood. Certain motif variants had earlier appeared in reactive arthritis synovial fluid and blood. Significant enrichment of disease-linked clones was reportedly seen in matched ankylosing spondylitis synovial fluid.

CDR1 is DFQATT, CDR2 SNEGSKA, per germline (reference sequence). V shed 0 bases and J shed 15 bases, with 15 bases lying between them. The CDR3 consists of 13 residues. Worth noting for this clonotype: Its antigen is not known.

Quantitative barcoded 5'-RACE was used to prepare TCR beta libraries. TCRdb called the 5' RACE reads again in MiXCR, with one record for every CDR3 protein. The data hold approximately 550,000 distinct CDR3 sequences, with more than 9.5% observed a single time. Sequenced input: blood, either unsorted or a sorted T cell fraction (not recorded which). This clonotype was sampled from a male donor with ankylosing spondylitis. The rearrangement joins TRBV20-1 to TRBJ1-6; no firm D call. The CDR3 reads CSARDLGLSNLHF. The DNA of the CDR3 is TGCAGTGCTAGAGATTTAGGGCTTTCAAACCTCCACTTT.